The 15 T cell receptor beta chains in this list originate from one sample, sequenced in a study of shared clonotypes between healthy human individuals. Libraries were prepared by immunoSEQ multiplex PCR; TCRdb keeps only in-frame clonotypes and omits some of them. This table holds hundreds of thousands of clones, approximately 95% found once. Sequenced input: naive CD4+ T cells sorted from blood. Subset specified: CD45RA+ positively selected. The receptors derive from a woman aged 25-40 years in good health.

This chain uses TRBV28 with TRBJ2-3; 9 bases are a match to TRBD2. With V trimmed by 5 bases and J by 6 bases, 21 bases remained unmatched. There are 19 residues in the CDR3. Per germline, CDR1 MDHEN and CDR2 SYDVKM. CDR3 amino acids: CASSGLGMIAGVNADTQYF. The CDR3 bases are TGTGCCAGCAGTGGCTTAGGGATGATAGCGGGGGTAAACGCGGATACGCAGTATTTT.

The chain recombines TRBV5-1 with TRBJ2-1; TRBD2 might be the D (5 bases). The CDR3 has 12 residues. CDR1 and CDR2 from the germline V gene are SGHRS and YFSETQ. Deletions cut 6 bases from V and 7 bases from J, with 11 bases between. CDR3 protein: CASTLGGNEQFF. CDR3 coding DNA: TGCGCCAGCACACTCGGAGGTAATGAGCAGTTCTTC.

The V call is TRBV19, the J call TRBJ1-2; TRBD1 matches at 10 bases. The CDR3 is 16 amino acids. J lost 5 bases, V lost 2 bases, and 8 bases had no gene match. Germline CDR1 is LNHDA and CDR2 is SQIVND (reference sequence). The CDR3 loop is CASSISWTGGRYGYTF. The CDR3 DNA sequence: TGTGCCAGTAGTATATCCTGGACAGGGGGTAGATATGGCTACACCTTC.

The chain carries TRBV7-9 and TRBJ2-7; D gene unclear. CDR3 length: 14 amino acids. V lost 5 bases, J lost 6 bases, and 17 bases lay in between. CDR1 and CDR2 (germline): SEHNR, FQNEAQ (reference sequence). As DNA, the CDR3 is TGTGCCAGCAGCCCCCAGAGCCCCCGGAGCGAGCAGTACTTC. Its protein product is CASSPQSPRSEQYF.

This chain joins TRBV11-3 and TRBJ2-2; D not certain. CDR1 is SGHNT, CDR2 YENEEA, per germline. The CDR3 covers 13 residues. Trimming removed 6 bases from V and 8 bases from J, with 13 bases in between. The CDR3: CASSPYTAGELFF. CDR3 nucleotides: TGTGCCAGCAGTCCCTACACCGCAGGGGAGCTGTTTTTT.

The chain employs TRBV27 and TRBJ2-1; a possible D gene is TRBD2 (6 bases). The CDR3 is made up of 15 amino acids. Germline V gene data show CDR1 as MNHEY and CDR2 as SMNVEV (reference sequence). V shed 5 bases and J shed 2 bases, with 13 bases lying between them. The CDR3 coding sequence is TGTGCCAGCAGTCCTCTAGCGCGGGCCTACAATGAGCAGTTCTTC. As protein: CASSPLARAYNEQFF.

V usage is TRBV4-1 and J usage is TRBJ1-4, with D unclear. Trimming shortened V by 8 bases and J by 7 bases, and 29 bases separated the two germline ends. Germline V gives CDR1 MGHRA, CDR2 YSYEKL. This CDR3 has 18 amino acids. CDR3 in DNA: TGCGCCAGCGCGGCGGCTGGATTAATAATCGGGATGGGTGAAAAACTGTTTTTT. Its protein is CASAAAGLIIGMGEKLFF.

On this clone: The sample has other DNA sequences that encode this CDR3 too. The chain uses TRBV5-1 and TRBJ1-5; D is unclear. CDR3 length: 13 residues. The ends were cut back, 0 bases at V and 2 bases at J, with 3 bases in the middle. CDR1 SGHRS and CDR2 YFSETQ come from the germline V gene. For the CDR3, the DNA is TGCGCCAGCAGCTTGGTGGGCAATCAGCCCCAGCATTTT. This gives the protein CASSLVGNQPQHF. The full variable domain, rest sourced from reference TRBV5-1 and TRBJ1-5, is KAGVTQTPRYLIKTRGQQVTLSCSPISGHRSVSWYQQTPGQGLQFLFEYFSETQRNKGNFPGRFSGRQFSNSRSEMNVSTLELGDSALYLCASSLVGNQPQHFGDGTRLSIL.

The chain carries TRBV18 and TRBJ2-1; 12 bases fit TRBD2. The CDR3 spans 18 residues. Looked up from germline, CDR1 is KGHSH and CDR2 is LQKENI. Unmatched junction bases numbered 10, after V lost 2 bases and J lost 5 bases. The CDR3, as DNA: TGTGCCAGCTCACCAATATCCTCAGGACTAGCGGGGCACAATGAGCAGTTCTTC. Protein product: CASSPISSGLAGHNEQFF.

The rearrangement joins TRBV4-2 to TRBJ2-5, with D maybe TRBD2 (5 bases). There are 15 residues in the CDR3. Trimming took 0 bases from V and 5 from J, leaving 13 bases between them. CDR1 and CDR2 from the germline V gene are LGHNA and YNFKEQ. The CDR3 loop is CASSQDQGPGETQYF. The CDR3 DNA reads TGTGCCAGCAGCCAAGATCAAGGCCCGGGGGAGACCCAGTACTTC.

The rearrangement joins TRBV28 to TRBJ2-2, with D tentatively TRBD2 (5 bases). The CDR3 is made up of 13 amino acids. V was pared by 2 bases and J by 10 bases, with 11 bases between. CDR1 MDHEN and CDR2 SYDVKM come from the germline V gene. CDR3 in DNA: TGTGCCAGCAGTTTAGGGAGATTCCAGGAGCTGTTTTTT. The encoded protein is CASSLGRFQELFF.

This clone was seen just once. The chain uses TRBV18 and TRBJ2-1, with D tentatively TRBD1 (6 bases). Trimming left V 1 base short and J 9 bases short, with 13 bases between. Germline V CDR1 and CDR2: KGHSH, LQKENI. This CDR3 is built from 14 residues. CDR3 protein: CASSPRQGQVEQFF. Written as DNA, the CDR3 is TGTGCCAGCTCACCACGGCAGGGGCAGGTTGAGCAGTTCTTC. The full variable domain, its missing parts supplied by reference TRBV18 and TRBJ2-1, is NAGVMQNPRHLVRRRGQEARLRCSPMKGHSHVYWYRQLPEEGLKFMVYLQKENIIDESGMPKERFSAEFPKEGPSILRIQQVVRGDSAAYFCASSPRQGQVEQFFGPGTRLTVL.

The chain uses TRBV28 and TRBJ1-2; no reliable D call. CDR3 length: 14 amino acids. Germline assignment: CDR1 MDHEN and CDR2 SYDVKM. V was shortened by 5 bases and J by 8 bases, with 18 bases between the two germline ends. The CDR3 is CASSVTVGKGGYTF. DNA of the CDR3: TGTGCCAGCAGTGTGACGGTGGGCAAAGGAGGCTACACCTTC.

The gene calls are TRBV2 and TRBJ2-7; 7 bases agree with TRBD2. Trimming at V came to 10 bases and at J to 0 bases, leaving 6 bases not matched to a gene. Germline-derived CDR1 and CDR2 are SNHLY and FYNNEI. The CDR3 runs 13 residues. CDR3 nucleotides: TGTGCCATCTTGCGGGGGAGCTCCTACGAGCAGTACTTC. Protein product: CAILRGSSYEQYF.

The chain uses TRBV10-3 and TRBJ1-1, with 9 bases lining up with TRBD1. J was trimmed by 4 bases and V by 4 bases; bases with no gene match: 1. This CDR3 is 13 amino acids long. Germline CDR1 is ENHRY and CDR2 is SYGVKD. CDR3 coding DNA: TGTGCCATCAGTGGGGACAGGGTCACTGAAGCTTTCTTT. Translating it yields CAISGDRVTEAFF.